Presented here are 13 T cell receptor beta chains from one specimen sequenced in a study of T cell clones after liver transplantation. Profiling relied on immunoSEQ multiplex PCR, and the TCRdb table lists in-frame clones only, not all of them. The repertoire holds 24,000 or so clones, 55% to 70% seen once, with 2.5% to 3% in the top ten. The sample here was CD4+ T cells from blood, taken before liver transplant. The receptors were sampled from a human donor who received a liver transplant.

V is TRBV7-9 and J is TRBJ2-2, with TRBD2 identical over 13 bases. V lost 4 bases, J lost 1 base, and 6 bases stayed unmatched. The germline V gene has CDR1 SEHNR and CDR2 FQNEAQ (reference sequence). CDR3 size: 18 residues. CDR3 sequence: CASSSPGLAGQNTGELFF. CDR3 nucleotides: TGTGCCAGCAGCTCCCCGGGACTAGCGGGACAGAACACCGGGGAGCTGTTTTTT.

The gene calls are TRBV19 and TRBJ1-6; no firm D call. CDR1 and CDR2 from the germline V gene are LNHDA and SQIVND (reference sequence). The length of the CDR3 is 14 residues. The ends were cut back, 5 bases at V and 4 bases at J, with 9 bases in the middle. This CDR3 is CASSPMGYNSPLHF. Written as DNA, the CDR3 is TGTGCCAGTAGTCCGATGGGGTATAATTCACCCCTCCACTTT.

This clone has just a few counts. The chain recombines TRBV7-2 with TRBJ2-1; weak D call: TRBD2 (5 bases). The germline CDR1 and CDR2 sequences are SGHTA and FQGNSA. The V gene lost 4 bases and the J gene lost 6 bases, with 16 bases spanning the gap. The CDR3 is 15 residues long. In nucleotides, the CDR3 is TGTGCCAGCAGCTCTACGAGGGCCTTGGGCAATGAGCAGTTCTTC. Its translation is CASSSTRALGNEQFF.

This clone has a handful of counts. The rearrangement uses TRBV6-5 and TRBJ2-7; D ambiguous. CDR3 length: 13 amino acids. Germline V CDR1 and CDR2: MNHEY, SVGAGI. With 6 bases removed from V and 1 base from J, the gap between germline ends came to 10 bases. The CDR3 is CASSQATSYEQYV. The CDR3 nucleotides are TGTGCCAGCAGCCAAGCGACTTCCTACGAGCAGTACGTC.

This clone has only one observation. The chain uses TRBV30 and TRBJ2-5; TRBD1 matches at 7 bases. V lost 0 bases to trimming and J lost 4 bases; unmatched junction nucleotides: 11. The germline CDR1 and CDR2 sequences are GTSNPN and SVGIG (reference sequence). The CDR3 runs 16 residues. The CDR3 DNA is TGTGCCTGGAGTGTAAGGGCAGGGGGTCTAAGAGAGACCCAGTACTTC. Protein: CAWSVRAGGLRETQYF.

In its sample, this clone was seen a few times. The V and J genes are TRBV5-1 and TRBJ2-2, with D maybe TRBD1 (6 bases). The CDR3 loop spans 15 amino acids. V was clipped by 4 bases and J by 4 bases, with 14 bases between them. The germline V gene has CDR1 SGHRS and CDR2 YFSETQ. In nucleotides, the CDR3 is TGCGCCAGCAGCCTGGACAGTCCGGGCACCGGGGAGCTGTTTTTT. Protein: CASSLDSPGTGELFF.

The V gene is TRBV7-8, the J gene TRBJ2-5, with 12 bases aligning to TRBD2. V lost 3 bases to trimming and J lost 4 bases; unmatched junction nucleotides: 3. Germline CDR1 reads SGHVS; CDR2 reads FQNEAQ. The CDR3 is 15 residues long. Written as DNA, the CDR3 is TGTGCCAGCAGCTTTGGACTAGCGGGGCGAGAGACCCAGTACTTC. Its protein product is CASSFGLAGRETQYF.

V is TRBV6-6 and J is TRBJ2-7, with D possibly being TRBD1 (8 bases). This CDR3 contains 14 residues. Germline V gene lookup returns CDR1 MNHNY and CDR2 SVGAGI (reference sequence). Trimming removed 8 bases at V and 7 bases at J, with 21 bases between. CDR3 amino acids: CASGQGRGGGEQYF. The CDR3 region has the DNA TGTGCCAGCGGACAGGGCAGGGGAGGGGGGGAGCAGTACTTC.

The chain recombines TRBV19 with TRBJ1-5; D is uncertain. Germline V gene data show CDR1 as LNHDA and CDR2 as SQIVND (reference sequence). CDR3 length equals 13 residues. V lost 3 bases, J lost 6 bases, and 9 bases lay in between. CDR3 residues: CASSMMKSQPQHF. The CDR3 nucleotides read TGTGCCAGTAGTATGATGAAGTCTCAGCCCCAGCATTTT.

This CDR3 reads CSARSGETQYF. CDR3 sequence (DNA): TGCAGTGCAAGGAGTGGAGAGACCCAGTACTTC. This chain joins TRBV20-1 and TRBJ2-5; D remains unclear. CDR1 DFQATT and CDR2 SNEGSKA come from the germline V gene (reference sequence). The germline V and J ends were trimmed by 6 bases and 4 bases, with 9 bases remaining between them. CDR3 length equals 11 residues.

The chain has TRBV7-6 and TRBJ1-1; the match to TRBD1 covers 7 bases. The germline CDR1 and CDR2 sequences are SGHVS and FNYEAQ. V was clipped by 1 base and J by 5 bases; unmatched bases: 7. This CDR3 has 15 amino acids. The CDR3 is CASSLGHPDRTEAFF. The CDR3 nucleotides read TGTGCCAGCAGCTTAGGGCACCCGGACAGGACTGAAGCTTTCTTT. Supplemented by reference TRBV7-6 and TRBJ1-1, the full variable domain reads GAGVSQSPRYKVTKRGQDVALRCDPISGHVSLYWYRQALGQGPEFLTYFNYEAQQDKSGLPNDRFSAERPEGSISTLTIQRTEQRDSAMYRCASSLGHPDRTEAFFGQGTRLTVV.

The gene calls are TRBV29-1 and TRBJ1-2; 7 bases map to TRBD1. The V gene end was trimmed by 2 bases and the J gene end by 8 bases; junction bases not matched to a gene: 8. This CDR3 region has 13 residues. Per germline, CDR1 SQVTM and CDR2 ANQGSEA. The CDR3 here is CSVERGRASGYTF. In nucleotides, the CDR3 is TGCAGCGTTGAAAGGGGGCGGGCCTCCGGCTACACCTTC. Looking up the rest from reference TRBV29-1 and TRBJ1-2 gives the full variable domain: SAVISQKPSRDICQRGTSLTIQCQVDSQVTMMFWYRQQPGQSLTLIATANQGSEATYESGFVIDKFPISRPNLTFSTLTVSNMSPEDSSIYLCSVERGRASGYTFGSGTRLTVV.

J is TRBJ2-3 and V is TRBV6-1, with 7 nucleotides matching TRBD1. The CDR3 totals 14 residues. Looked up from germline, CDR1 is MNHNS and CDR2 is SASEGT. J was trimmed by 1 base and V by 6 bases; bases with no gene match: 4. CDR3 protein: CASRDDRGTDTQYF. The DNA of the CDR3 is TGTGCCAGCAGAGACGACAGGGGCACAGATACGCAGTATTTT.